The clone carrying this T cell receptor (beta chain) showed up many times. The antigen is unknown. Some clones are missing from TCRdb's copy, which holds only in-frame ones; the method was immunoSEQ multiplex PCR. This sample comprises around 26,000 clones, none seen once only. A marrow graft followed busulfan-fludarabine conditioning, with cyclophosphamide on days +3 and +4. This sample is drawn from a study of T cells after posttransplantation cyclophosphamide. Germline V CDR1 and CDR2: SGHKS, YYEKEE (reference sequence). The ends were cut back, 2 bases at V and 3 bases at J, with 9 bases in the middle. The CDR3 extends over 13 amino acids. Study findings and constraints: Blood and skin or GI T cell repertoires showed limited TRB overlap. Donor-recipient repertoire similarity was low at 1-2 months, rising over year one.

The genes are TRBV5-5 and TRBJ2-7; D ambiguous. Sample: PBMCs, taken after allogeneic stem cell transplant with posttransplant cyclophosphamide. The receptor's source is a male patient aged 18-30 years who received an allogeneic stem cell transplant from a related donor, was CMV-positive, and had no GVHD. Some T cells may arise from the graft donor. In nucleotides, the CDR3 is TGTGCCAGCAGCTTATCCCGTATCTACGAGCAGTACTTC. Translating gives CASSLSRIYEQYF.